A single sample gave rise to the 21 T cell receptor beta chains below, sequenced in a study of early T cells in non-severe SARS-CoV-2 infection. TCRdb re-derived calls from the 5' RACE reads in MiXCR, one entry per CDR3 protein. In the table there are nearly 110,000 distinct CDR3 sequences, 11% of which are singletons. The source material was whole blood. The receptors were sampled from an adult who was a healthcare worker with PCR-confirmed SARS-CoV-2 infection or an uninfected control (not recorded which).

This clonotype was counted between two and nine times. The rearrangement joins TRBV12-3 or TRBV12-4 to TRBJ2-7; D uncertain. This CDR3 has 12 amino acids. Trimming shortened V by 6 bases and J by 6 bases, and 12 bases separated the two germline ends. The CDR3 spells CASSLKTGEQYF. In DNA form, the CDR3 reads TGTGCCAGCAGCCTAAAAACTGGCGAGCAGTACTTC.

This clonotype was recorded at least ten times. The V and J genes are TRBV24-1 and TRBJ1-2; 7 positions match TRBD1. Germline trimming cut 3 bases from V and 4 bases from J; bases unmatched to any gene: 4. The germline gives CDR1 KGHDR, CDR2 SFDVKD. The CDR3 extends over 14 amino acids. CDR3 loop: CATSDNDRAYGYTF. The CDR3 region has the DNA TGTGCCACCAGTGATAATGACAGGGCCTATGGCTACACCTTC.

A note on this clonotype: A much larger clone lies one base from this, so it may be a read error. CDR3 bases: TGTGCCAGCAGCTTGCAAACCGTCGCCGGGGAGCTGTTTTTT. Its protein product is CASSLQTVAGELFF. This chain joins TRBV7-2 and TRBJ2-2; D gene unclear. Trimming took off 3 bases at V and 6 bases at J, with 11 bases between the two ends. Germline V gene lookup returns CDR1 SGHTA and CDR2 FQGNSA. The CDR3 runs to 14 residues.

This clonotype turned up a few times. Sequence at one end of the junction differs from germline and may be a read error. The CDR3 loop is CASSLDAISHEQYF. The DNA of the CDR3 is TGTGCCAGCAGCTTAGATGCGATCTCCCACGAGCAGTACTTC. V usage is TRBV11-2 and J usage is TRBJ2-7, with no clear D. Germline lookup yields CDR1 SGHAT and CDR2 FQNNGV. There are 14 residues in the CDR3.

This clonotype showed up many times. The rearrangement joins TRBV19 to TRBJ2-3, with no clear D. V dropped 4 bases and J dropped 2 bases, with 7 bases sitting between them. The CDR3 spans 13 residues. The germline V gene has CDR1 LNHDA and CDR2 SQIVND (reference sequence). The CDR3 DNA follows: TGTGCCAGTAGTAAAGGAGACACAGATACGCAGTATTTT. This sequence encodes CASSKGDTDTQYF.

This clonotype was seen a few times. This sequence joins TRBV12-3 or TRBV12-4 and TRBJ2-4, with 7 bases matching TRBD1. V trimming: 7 bases; J trimming: 0 bases; junction bases outside the gene matches: 6. This CDR3 comprises 15 residues. The CDR3 loop is CASTTGTVAKNIQYF. The CDR3 region has the DNA TGTGCCAGCACCACCGGGACAGTAGCCAAAAACATTCAGTACTTC.

For this clonotype: With a much larger clone just one base away, this may be a read error. The gene calls are TRBV5-1 and TRBJ1-1; possibly TRBD1 for D (5 bases). V dropped 6 bases and J dropped 4 bases, with 19 bases sitting between them. Germline V gives CDR1 SGHRS, CDR2 YFSETQ. The CDR3 extends over 15 amino acids. The CDR3 sequence is CASNPGDLAGTEAFF. CDR3 bases: TGCGCCAGCAACCCGGGGGACCTGGCAGGCACTGAAGCTTTCTTT.

This clonotype was seen a few times. The chain employs TRBV28 and TRBJ2-7, with 10 bases identical to TRBD2. Germline CDR1 is MDHEN and CDR2 is SYDVKM. Losses at the gene ends were 9 bases for V and 5 bases for J; bases not matched to a gene: 10. The length of the CDR3 is 14 residues. CDR3 coding DNA: TGTGCCAGTCACACGAGCGGGAGGGCCAACGAGCAGTACTTC. Translating it yields CASHTSGRANEQYF.

This clonotype has just a few counts. The chain links TRBV29-1 to TRBJ2-4; D is ambiguous. CDR3 length equals 15 residues. The V and J ends lost 0 bases and 1 base respectively, with 10 bases between them. Germline V gene data show CDR1 as SQVTM and CDR2 as ANQGSEA. The DNA of the CDR3 is TGCAGCGTTGAAGATTATGGCCTGGCCAAAAACATTCAGTACTTC. The encoded protein is CSVEDYGLAKNIQYF.

This clonotype was seen only a few times. The chain joins TRBV6-2 or TRBV6-3 to TRBJ1-4; no definite D call. Germline CDR1 reads MNHEY; CDR2 reads SVGEGT. The CDR3 has 11 residues. Trimming took off 2 bases at V and 14 bases at J, with 9 bases between the two ends. The CDR3 loop is CASSYGGRLFF. Written as DNA, the CDR3 is TGTGCCAGCAGTTACGGCGGAAGGCTGTTTTTT.

This clonotype was detected a few times. V is TRBV11-1 and J is TRBJ2-7; D could derive from TRBD1 or TRBD2 (5 bases each). This CDR3 contains 15 residues. Germline V gene data show CDR1 as SGHAT and CDR2 as FQDESV (reference sequence). V shed 8 bases and J shed 6 bases, with 23 bases lying between them. The DNA of the CDR3 is TGTGCCAGCTCGAGGGGTGTGGCGGGTCCTCTCGAGCAGTACTTC. Translating it yields CASSRGVAGPLEQYF.

This chain uses TRBV29-1 with TRBJ2-7; no reliable D call. Germline lookup yields CDR1 SQVTM and CDR2 ANQGSEA. The V and J ends lost 7 bases and 6 bases respectively, with 22 bases between them. The CDR3 runs to 14 residues. In nucleotides, the CDR3 is TGCAGCGCCGCCCGCGACAAGGGTATCTTCGAGCAGTACTTC. Translated: CSAARDKGIFEQYF.

This clonotype was counted many times. The chain recombines TRBV6-1 with TRBJ2-1; tentative D call: TRBD2 (5 bases). V dropped 2 bases and J dropped 6 bases, with 17 bases sitting between them. The CDR3 runs 16 residues. Germline V gives CDR1 MNHNS, CDR2 SASEGT. This CDR3 is CASSESSFSDFNEQFF. CDR3 coding DNA: TGTGCCAGCAGTGAAAGTAGTTTTAGCGATTTCAATGAGCAGTTCTTC.

This clonotype appeared a few times. V usage is TRBV2 and J usage is TRBJ2-1, with 9 bases matching TRBD2. V shed 7 bases, J shed 0 bases, and the junction held 7 bases outside the gene matches. The germline gives CDR1 SNHLY, CDR2 FYNNEI. The CDR3 consists of 16 residues. CDR3 nucleotides: TGTGCCAGCACAGGACTAGCGAGCCACTCCTACAATGAGCAGTTCTTC. Translated: CASTGLASHSYNEQFF.

This clonotype was seen only a few times. The rearrangement joins TRBV27 to TRBJ2-3; D may be TRBD1 or TRBD2 (5 bases each). Trimming pared 5 bases from V and 4 bases from J, leaving 13 bases between. Germline V gene lookup returns CDR1 MNHEY and CDR2 SMNVEV (reference sequence). This CDR3 region has 14 residues. The CDR3 is CASSLGPRADTQYF. The CDR3 DNA reads as TGTGCCAGCAGTCTGGGACCGAGGGCAGATACGCAGTATTTT.

This rearrangement joins TRBV6-5 to TRBJ1-1; TRBD1 matches at 8 bases. The V gene's germline CDR1 is MNHEY and CDR2 SVGAGI. V lost 8 bases to trimming and J lost 6 bases; unmatched junction nucleotides: 5. CDR3 length: 12 amino acids. CDR3 in amino acids: CASGRQGPEAFF. The CDR3, as DNA: TGTGCCAGCGGTCGACAGGGGCCTGAAGCTTTCTTT.

This clonotype was seen many times. The V call is TRBV28, the J call TRBJ1-1; TRBD1 agrees at 8 bases. V dropped 5 bases and J dropped 6; count of bases not matched to a gene: 8. This CDR3 has 14 residues. Germline CDR1 MDHEN, CDR2 SYDVKM. The CDR3 reads CASSMTGVMAEAFF. CDR3 in DNA: TGTGCCAGCAGTATGACAGGGGTGATGGCTGAAGCTTTCTTT.

This clonotype came up many times. The chain recombines TRBV5-6 with TRBJ1-1; D gene uncertain. Germline CDR1 SGHDT, CDR2 YYEEEE. The V end was cut by 2 bases, the J end by 0 bases, with 5 bases between. The CDR3 runs to 13 residues. CDR3 protein: CASSFLMNTEAFF. The CDR3 nucleotides are TGTGCCAGCAGCTTTTTGATGAACACTGAAGCTTTCTTT. Together with reference TRBV5-6 and TRBJ1-1, the CDR3 gives the full variable domain: DAGVTQSPTHLIKTRGQQVTLRCSPKSGHDTVSWYQQALGQGPQFIFQYYEEEERQRGNFPDRFSGHQFPNYSSELNVNALLLGDSALYLCASSFLMNTEAFFGQGTRLTVV.

This clonotype has only a few counts. The V and J genes are TRBV12-3 or TRBV12-4 and TRBJ1-3, with unresolved D. V lost 1 base and J 2 bases, leaving 9 bases between the germline ends. CDR3 length: 15 amino acids. CDR3: CASSLVQGAGNTIYF. CDR3 in DNA: TGTGCCAGCAGTTTAGTACAAGGTGCTGGAAACACCATATATTTT.

Many counts were recorded for this clonotype. The chain has TRBV7-2 and TRBJ1-2; 7 bases match TRBD1. The V and J ends lost 3 bases and 4 bases, in that order; junction bases with no gene match: 2. The germline V gene has CDR1 SGHTA and CDR2 FQGNSA. The CDR3 consists of 13 residues. The CDR3 DNA reads as TGTGCCAGCAGCTTGGGACAGAGCTATGGCTACACCTTC. Translated, it gives CASSLGQSYGYTF.

This clonotype occurred a few times. The chain recombines TRBV20-1 with TRBJ2-2; 8 bases are a match to TRBD2. V lost 3 bases, J lost 3 bases, and 3 bases stayed unmatched. Per germline, CDR1 DFQATT and CDR2 SNEGSKA (reference sequence). The CDR3 consists of 14 residues. CDR3 residues: CSARAAGDTGELFF. CDR3 nucleotides: TGCAGTGCTAGGGCAGCGGGAGACACCGGGGAGCTGTTTTTT.